A selection of T cell receptor beta chains follows, all from one sample in a study of blood T cell repertoires in COVID-19. Repertoires were generated with immunoSEQ multiplex PCR, while TCRdb's copy carries only in-frame clones and drops some. The sample lists more than 150,000 clones, around nine tenths occurring once. Sequencing was done on a sample of peripheral blood. The source of these receptors is a woman in her sixties or seventies with COVID-19, enrolled during active disease. Each CDR3 is given without its conserved first and last residue. The order of the fields is D gene, J gene, V gene, CDR3 protein. D genes are given only for firm matches.

>NA|TRBJ2-3|TRBV28
ASSWTGRADTQY
>NA|TRBJ2-7|TRBV7-6
ASSLVQAQGEQY
>NA|TRBJ1-2|TRBV4-2
ASSQDNGQAYGYT
>NA|TRBJ1-2|TRBV10-3
AISHSPNYGYT
>TRBD1|TRBJ2-5|TRBV28
ASSFQTGGVETQY
>TRBD1|TRBJ2-7|TRBV10-3
AITPGQPYEQY
>NA|TRBJ1-6|TRBV19
ASGLQIYNSPLH
>TRBD2|TRBJ2-5|TRBV3-1/TRBV3-2
ASSALAGGETQY
>NA|TRBJ1-2|TRBV7-3
ASSPGPWGGYT
>NA|TRBJ2-6|TRBV6-5
ASRLPTGANVLT
>TRBD2|TRBJ2-7|TRBV5-6
ASSFLSGRAEEQY